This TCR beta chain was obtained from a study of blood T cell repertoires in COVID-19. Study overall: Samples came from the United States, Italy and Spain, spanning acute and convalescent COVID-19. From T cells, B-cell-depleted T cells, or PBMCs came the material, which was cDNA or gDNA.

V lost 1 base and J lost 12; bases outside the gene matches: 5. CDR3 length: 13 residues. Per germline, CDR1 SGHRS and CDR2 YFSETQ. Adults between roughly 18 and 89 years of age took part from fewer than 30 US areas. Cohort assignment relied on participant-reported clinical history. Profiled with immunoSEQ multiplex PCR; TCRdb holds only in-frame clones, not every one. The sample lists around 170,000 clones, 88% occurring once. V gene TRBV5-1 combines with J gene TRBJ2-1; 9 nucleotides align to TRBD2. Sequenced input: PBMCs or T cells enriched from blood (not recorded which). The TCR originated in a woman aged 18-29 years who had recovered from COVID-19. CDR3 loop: CASSLRTSDRQFF. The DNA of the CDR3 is TGCGCCAGCAGCTTGAGGACTAGCGATAGGCAGTTCTTC.